This T cell receptor (beta chain) was retrieved from a study of cytomegalovirus exposure and HLA in healthy donors. Overall study findings and caveats: Earlier findings revealed that most TCR beta V segments proved productive either about 87% or about 30% of the time.

The V gene's germline CDR1 is SEHNR and CDR2 FQNEAQ (reference sequence). V lost 0 bases and J 2 bases, leaving 9 bases between the germline ends. This CDR3 region has 15 residues. The PCR made use of 60 Vbeta and 13 Jbeta primers. Here immunoSEQ multiplex PCR was the method, and the copy in TCRdb shows in-frame clones only, minus some. The sample lists 200,000 to 250,000 clones; 82% were seen once. On this clone: The antigen is unknown.

The source is a woman between 40 and 55 years old in good health and CMV-seropositive. The chain joins TRBV7-9 to TRBJ2-3, with D possibly being TRBD2 (5 bases). The sample taken for sequencing was PBMCs. The CDR3 sequence is CASSLALATTDTQYF. DNA of the CDR3: TGTGCCAGCAGCTTAGCTCTAGCTACCACAGATACGCAGTATTTT.